This TCR beta chain was identified during a study of blood T cell repertoires in COVID-19. Across the whole study: Acute-phase and convalescent COVID-19 samples originated in the United States, Italy and Spain. Sources were T cells, B-cell-depleted T cells, or PBMCs; the material itself was cDNA or gDNA.

Per the study methods: Estimated nucleated cell counts came from reference gene primer amplification. Libraries were prepared by immunoSEQ multiplex PCR; TCRdb keeps only in-frame clonotypes and omits some of them. V and J calls and clone size are given by that table; D and trimming were obtained from the DNA. The sample yields tens of thousands of clones, about 86% seen once. V shed 3 bases and J shed 0 bases, with 7 bases lying between them. Germline CDR1 LNHDA, CDR2 SQIVND (reference sequence). The CDR3 is 14 amino acids. The chain joins TRBV19 to TRBJ2-3; weak D call: TRBD2 (5 bases). The specimen was peripheral blood. This TCR was recovered from a man between 65 and 85 years old with acute or convalescent COVID-19. CDR3 in amino acids: CASSMRASTDTQYF. Written as DNA, the CDR3 is TGTGCCAGTAGTATGCGGGCTAGCACAGATACGCAGTATTTT.